Listed below are T cell receptor beta chains from one sample, sequenced in a study of T-cell reconstitution after alpha-beta-depleted transplantation in children. TCRdb passed the PCR reads through MiXCR, listing each CDR3 protein once. This sample yields hundreds of thousands of distinct CDR3 sequences, of which under 8.5% are seen a single time; 35% to 45% belongs to the top ten. Specimen: PBMCs, mostly from graft donor cells, collected 360 days after TCRalphabeta/CD19-depleted stem cell transplant. All receptors come from a male patient aged 2 to 10 who had a stem cell transplant for acute myeloid leukemia, so the T cells may come from the graft donor. The CDR3 runs from the conserved cysteine through the conserved F or W. A D gene is named only where the DNA matches it firmly. Size tells how often a clone was seen (once, few, many) or the class of an expanded clone, and some rows leave it out.

>TRBV5-1|TRBJ2-2|.|few
TGCGCCACCACGGCTGACAGTGGATACACCGGGGAGCTGTTTTTT
CATTADSGYTGELFF
>TRBV27|TRBJ2-5|.|many
TGTGCCAGCACCCCGTTCCCTGGTACGGAGACCCAGTACTTC
CASTPFPGTETQYF
>TRBV5-6|TRBJ2-5|.|many
TGTGCCAGCAGCTGGGGCGGAGAGACCCAGTACTTC
CASSWGGETQYF
>TRBV12-3/TRBV12-4|TRBJ1-1|.|few
TGTGCCAGCAGTTTGAGGGGTGACAGGATGAACACTGAAGCTTTCTTT
CASSLRGDRMNTEAFF
>TRBV6-1|TRBJ2-2|.|many
TGTGCCACCGAAGGAAGGCTCAGGGTACTAGGGGAGCTGTTTTTT
CATEGRLRVLGELFF
>TRBV11-3|TRBJ2-1|TRBD2|few
TGTGCCAGCAGCCCCGGGGGCGGGAGGGCCCGGGAGCAGTTCTTC
CASSPGGGRAREQFF
>TRBV5-1|TRBJ1-3|.|.
TGCGCCAGCAGCTTGCCCTGCTGCTCTGGAAACACCATATATTTT
CASSLPCCSGNTIYF
>TRBV20-1|TRBJ1-2|.|.
TGCAGTGCCCCAGACATCGTCCGCTATGGCTACACCTTC
CSAPDIVRYGYTF
>TRBV2|TRBJ2-3|.|many
TGTGCCAGCAGTGAAGGGGGGGGCCGAAACACAGATACGCAGTATTTT
CASSEGGGRNTDTQYF
>TRBV18|TRBJ2-1|.|many
TGTGCCAGCTCAACCCTCGGGCAGGGTCTCTACAATGAGCAGTTCTTC
CASSTLGQGLYNEQFF
>TRBV12-3/TRBV12-4|TRBJ1-5|.|many
TGTGCCAGCAGTTTGCGGGGAGGTCAGCCCCAGCATTTT
CASSLRGGQPQHF
>TRBV10-2|TRBJ2-1|TRBD2|.
TGCGCCACTCGGGGTCCCGGGACTAGCGGAAACAATGAGCAGTTCTTC
CATRGPGTSGNNEQFF
>TRBV5-1|TRBJ2-2|.|many
TGCGCCAGCAGTTTACAGAACACCGGGGAGCTGTTTTTT
CASSLQNTGELFF
>TRBV20-1|TRBJ2-5|TRBD2|.
TGCAGTGCCCAAGACGGGGGGGGGCCCGAGACCCAGTACTTC
CSAQDGGGPETQYF
>TRBV20-1|TRBJ2-3|TRBD2|many
TGCAGTGCTAGTCTAGCGGGAGTTACAGATACGCAGTATTTT
CSASLAGVTDTQYF
>TRBV10-3|TRBJ1-1|TRBD1|many
TGTGCCATCAGTGACAGGGGGGACACTGAAGCTTTCTTT
CAISDRGDTEAFF
>TRBV10-3|TRBJ2-7|TRBD1|.
TGTGCCATCAGTGGTAGAGACAGGGTAACCTACGAGCAGTACTTC
CAISGRDRVTYEQYF
>TRBV7-2|TRBJ2-7|TRBD2|.
TGTGCCAGCAGCCTTGCTAGCGGGAGCCCCTACGAGCAGTACTTC
CASSLASGSPYEQYF
>TRBV20-1|TRBJ1-1|.|few
TGCAGTCCCCGAAGGGGGAACACTGAAGCTTTCTTT
CSPRRGNTEAFF